Given below is one TCR beta chain in context. Its antigen is undetermined. The record originates from a study of T cell responses to AZD1222 COVID-19 vaccine. Study overall: Second-dose schedules of about 4 or about 12 weeks were combined. Study-wide points: Donors skewed white British and female; clonal diversity was possibly underestimated.

The method was immunoSEQ multiplex PCR; TCRdb's version includes in-frame clones alone and lacks a portion of them. Among tens of thousands of clones listed, 83% were seen once. The CDR3 runs 14 residues. Per germline, CDR1 LGHDT and CDR2 YNNKEL (reference sequence). The germline V and J ends were trimmed by 3 bases and 4 bases, with 13 bases remaining between them. Sequenced here: peripheral blood, sampled on day 0 of AZD1222 vaccination. V and J are TRBV3-1 (or the pseudogene TRBV3-2) and TRBJ2-7, with D tentatively TRBD2 (6 bases). This sequence was found in an adult in good health. The CDR3 spells CASSHRLGLYEQYF. CDR3 in DNA: TGTGCCAGCAGCCACCGACTAGGACTATACGAGCAGTACTTC.